These 32 T cell receptor beta chains share one sample of origin, sequenced in a study of cytotoxic CD8 clonotypes in ibrutinib-treated CLL. Assay used: immunoSEQ multiplex PCR; TCRdb lists only in-frame clones, some missing. The profile covers 30,000 to 40,000 clones, with 60% to 75% appearing a single time and about 9.5% taken by the ten largest. This specimen was PBMCs, taken at disease progression, from a patient treated with ibrutinib. These receptors originate from a human donor with chronic lymphocytic leukemia.

J is TRBJ2-1 and V is TRBV18, with TRBD1 identical over 8 bases. The CDR3 contains 17 residues. CDR1 and CDR2 (germline): KGHSH, LQKENI. V gave up 3 bases and J gave up 6 bases; unmatched junction bases: 13. The CDR3 DNA sequence: TGTGCCAGCTCACCCCTAGTCTCCGGGACAGGCTTCAATGAGCAGTTCTTC. This encodes CASSPLVSGTGFNEQFF.

The chain combines TRBV7-8 with TRBJ1-3; TRBD1 might be the D (5 bases). V lost 0 bases and J lost 4, with 16 bases in between. Germline lookup yields CDR1 SGHVS and CDR2 FQNEAQ. The CDR3 contains 17 residues. The CDR3 DNA reads TGTGCCAGCAGCTTAGCGGGGCGACAGACGCTCGGAAACACCATATATTTT. Translating gives CASSLAGRQTLGNTIYF. Complete variable domain (other parts from reference TRBV7-8 and TRBJ1-3): GAGVSQSPRYKVAKRGQDVALRCDPISGHVSLFWYQQALGQGPEFLTYFQNEAQLDKSGLPSDRFFAERPEGSVSTLKIQRTQQEDSAVYLCASSLAGRQTLGNTIYFGEGSWLTVV.

This clone appeared a single time. The V and J genes are TRBV7-2 and TRBJ1-4; D uncertain. The V end lost 6 bases, the J end lost 8 bases, and 13 bases lay between the germline ends. The CDR3 is made up of 13 amino acids. Germline values: CDR1 SGHTA, CDR2 FQGNSA. The CDR3 DNA reads as TGTGCCAGCAGACCGGGGAGCGGGGAAAAACTGTTTTTT. Translation gives CASRPGSGEKLFF.

This chain uses TRBV5-1 with TRBJ1-1; D is unclear. CDR1 SGHRS and CDR2 YFSETQ come from the germline V gene. This CDR3 has 15 residues. V was shortened by 4 bases and J by 1 base, with 14 bases between the two germline ends. The CDR3 region has the DNA TGCGCCAGCAGCGTCATGTCCTGGGGGAACACTGAAGCTTTCTTT. It is translated as CASSVMSWGNTEAFF.

This chain uses TRBV29-1 with TRBJ2-7; tentative D call: TRBD2 (7 bases). Between the trimmed V and J ends, which lost 7 bases and 7 bases, there was a span of 20 bases. The CDR3 has 13 amino acids. The germline gives CDR1 SQVTM, CDR2 ANQGSEA. The CDR3 loop reads CSAAGAGVGEQYF. The CDR3 nucleotides are TGCAGCGCCGCGGGGGCCGGGGTTGGGGAGCAGTACTTC.

The rearrangement joins TRBV6-6 to TRBJ1-3, with TRBD1 matching 11 bases. The V gene end was trimmed by 5 bases and the J gene end by 2 bases; junction bases not matched to a gene: 2. The germline V gene has CDR1 MNHNY and CDR2 SVGAGI (reference sequence). This CDR3 is 15 amino acids long. The CDR3 protein is CASSKGQGAGNTIYF. CDR3 nucleotides: TGTGCCAGCAGTAAGGGACAGGGGGCTGGAAACACCATATATTTT.

The rearrangement uses TRBV5-4 and TRBJ2-7; 10 positions match TRBD1. This CDR3 has 15 residues. Germline V gene lookup returns CDR1 SGHNT and CDR2 YYREEE (reference sequence). V lost 3 bases to trimming and J lost 4 bases; unmatched junction nucleotides: 7. The DNA of the CDR3 is TGTGCCAGCAGCTCTTCACCGGGACAGGGGTACGAGCAGTACTTC. Translation gives CASSSSPGQGYEQYF. Full variable domain (outside the CDR3, taken from reference TRBV5-4 and TRBJ2-7): ETGVTQSPTHLIKTRGQQVTLRCSSQSGHNTVSWYQQALGQGPQFIFQYYREEENGRGNFPPRFSGLQFPNYSSELNVNALELDDSALYLCASSSSPGQGYEQYFGPGTRLTVT.

In DNA, the CDR3 is TGTGCCAGCAGACTCGGACGGAATCAGCCCCAGCATTTT. Its translation: CASRLGRNQPQHF. The gene calls are TRBV2 and TRBJ1-5, with D uncertain. The CDR3 runs to 13 residues. V lost 6 bases, J lost 4 bases, and 10 bases lay in between. Germline CDR1 and CDR2: SNHLY and FYNNEI. Filled out from reference TRBV2 and TRBJ1-5, the complete variable domain reads EPEVTQTPSHQVTQMGQEVILRCVPISNHLYFYWYRQILGQKVEFLVSFYNNEISEKSEIFDDQFSVERPDGSNFTLKIRSTKLEDSAMYFCASRLGRNQPQHFGDGTRLSIL.

The rearrangement links TRBV6-5 to TRBJ2-1, with a possible D match to TRBD1 (6 bases). The CDR3 totals 12 residues. Germline values: CDR1 MNHEY, CDR2 SVGAGI. The V end was cut by 6 bases, the J end by 4 bases, with 7 bases between. The CDR3 coding sequence is TGTGCCAGCAGAACAGGGTACAATGAGCAGTTCTTC. Translated: CASRTGYNEQFF.

This chain links TRBV21-1 with TRBJ2-1. TRBV21-1 is a documented pseudogene. CDR3 length equals 13 residues. The chain's CDR3 is CASRPAAHNEQFF. The DNA for the CDR3 is TGTGCCAGCAGACCCGCCGCCCACAATGAGCAGTTCTTC.

This chain connects TRBV4-1 to TRBJ1-1; the D gene is possibly TRBD1 (5 bases). The CDR3 is 17 amino acids. From germline, CDR1 is MGHRA and CDR2 YSYEKL. V shed 4 bases and J shed 2 bases, with 20 bases lying between them. The CDR3, as DNA: TGCGCCAGCAGCCCCAGACTAAACGGGGGGGTTAACACTGAAGCTTTCTTT. The encoded protein is CASSPRLNGGVNTEAFF.

The chain has TRBV28 and TRBJ2-5, with D unresolved. V lost 1 base and J lost 6, with 15 bases in between. CDR3 size: 15 residues. Germline lookup yields CDR1 MDHEN and CDR2 SYDVKM. CDR3 protein: CASSLSGLAPKTQYF. The CDR3 DNA reads as TGTGCCAGCAGTTTATCAGGATTGGCCCCCAAGACCCAGTACTTC.

This chain uses TRBV10-2 with TRBJ1-4; D is possibly TRBD1 (6 bases). In germline, CDR1 is WSHSY, CDR2 SAAADI. The CDR3 sequence is 16 residues long. V was clipped by 2 bases and J by 7 bases, with 17 bases between them. The CDR3 DNA reads as TGCGCCAGCAGTGAGCCAACGGGGGGGCACGGTGAAAAACTGTTTTTT. Its protein is CASSEPTGGHGEKLFF.

This rearrangement joins TRBV4-1 to TRBJ1-4; no reliable D call. The CDR3 runs 11 residues. Trimming shortened V by 0 bases and J by 12 bases, and 5 bases separated the two germline ends. The germline CDR1 and CDR2 sequences are MGHRA and YSYEKL. In DNA form, the CDR3 reads TGCGCCAGCAGCCAAGAAAAGGAACTGTTTTTT. This encodes CASSQEKELFF.

This clone has just one count. The chain has TRBV6-6 and TRBJ2-1; 8 bases align to TRBD2. CDR1 MNHNY and CDR2 SVGAGI come from the germline V gene (reference sequence). V shed 0 bases, J shed 14 bases, and the junction held 0 bases outside the gene matches. CDR3 size: 11 residues. CDR3 region: CASSYSREEFF. As DNA, the CDR3 is TGTGCCAGCAGTTACTCGCGGGAGGAGTTCTTC.

The J gene is TRBJ2-1, the V gene TRBV29-1; no firm D call. CDR1 is SQVTM, CDR2 ANQGSEA, per germline. The CDR3 is 13 amino acids. V shed 7 bases and J shed 0 bases, with 10 bases lying between them. CDR3 region: CSGMVSSYNEQFF. The DNA for the CDR3 is TGCAGCGGTATGGTGAGCTCCTACAATGAGCAGTTCTTC.

This clone is a singleton in its sample. This CDR3 is CASSDSIEGGIKEKLFF. CDR3 nucleotides: TGTGCCAGCAGTGATTCTATCGAGGGAGGGATTAAGGAAAAACTGTTTTTT. The V gene is TRBV25-1, the J gene TRBJ1-4; no reliable D call. V lost 3 bases, J lost 8 bases, and 22 bases lay in between. Germline lookup yields CDR1 MGHDK and CDR2 SYGVNS. The CDR3 is 17 amino acids.

This clone was found once. The chain uses TRBV18 and TRBJ1-1; TRBD1 matches 9 bases. Germline trimming cut 4 bases from V and 1 base from J; bases unmatched to any gene: 4. CDR1 KGHSH and CDR2 LQKENI come from the germline V gene. The CDR3 runs to 15 residues. In DNA, the CDR3 is TGTGCCAGCTCACGACAGGGGGTGCGGAACACTGAAGCTTTCTTT. Its translation: CASSRQGVRNTEAFF.

This clone was detected only a few times. The chain is built from TRBV5-1 and TRBJ2-7; D possibly corresponds to TRBD1 (5 bases). CDR1 and CDR2 (germline): SGHRS, YFSETQ. Deletions cut 3 bases from V and 6 bases from J, with 16 bases between. The CDR3 spans 14 residues. The CDR3 loop reads CASSSGPGPSEQYF. CDR3 bases: TGCGCCAGCAGCTCAGGACCAGGGCCCTCCGAGCAGTACTTC.

This clone was seen just once. V is TRBV28 and J is TRBJ1-6; a weak D match, TRBD1 (6 bases). In germline, CDR1 is MDHEN, CDR2 SYDVKM. V was clipped by 6 bases and J by 8 bases, with 17 bases between them. The CDR3 totals 15 residues. The CDR3: CASSRADRTDSPLHF. The CDR3, as DNA: TGTGCCAGCAGCCGCGCCGACAGGACTGATTCACCCCTCCACTTT.

Of note for this clone: The sample carries other DNA sequences with the same CDR3. The chain has TRBV7-9 and TRBJ2-7; unclear D gene. V was trimmed by 1 base and J by 4 bases, leaving 2 bases between them. Germline CDR1 is SEHNR and CDR2 is FQNEAQ (reference sequence). The CDR3 is made up of 11 amino acids. CDR3 bases: TGTGCCAGCAGCTTAGATTACGAGCAGTACTTC. It encodes CASSLDYEQYF.

This clone turned up a few times. The chain uses TRBV20-1 and TRBJ1-2; no clear D. Trimming removed 6 bases at V and 1 base at J, with 6 bases between. This CDR3 spans 11 amino acids. CDR1 and CDR2 (germline): DFQATT, SNEGSKA (reference sequence). The CDR3 coding sequence is TGCAGTGCGTACAGTAACTATGGCTACACCTTC. Residues: CSAYSNYGYTF.

The chain carries TRBV4-2 and TRBJ2-3; 8 bases are shared with TRBD2. V shed 5 bases and J 4 bases; nucleotides not matched to a gene: 8. The CDR3 sequence is 15 residues long. CDR1 is LGHNA and CDR2 is YNFKEQ in the germline V gene. In nucleotides, the CDR3 is TGTGCCAGCAGCTCCTCCGGGGGGGTCGCAGATACGCAGTATTTT. As protein: CASSSSGGVADTQYF.

V is TRBV27 and J is TRBJ2-7; D may match TRBD1 or TRBD2 (5 bases each). Between the trimmed V and J ends, which lost 4 bases and 2 bases, there was a span of 15 bases. The CDR3 is 15 amino acids. The V gene's germline CDR1 is MNHEY and CDR2 SMNVEV (reference sequence). CDR3 protein: CASSWGSRAAYEQYF. CDR3 nucleotide sequence: TGTGCCAGCAGTTGGGGGAGCAGGGCAGCCTACGAGCAGTACTTC.

V and J are TRBV4-1 and TRBJ2-3; D unclear. Trimming took off 0 bases at V and 5 bases at J, with 3 bases between the two ends. CDR1 and CDR2 from the germline V gene are MGHRA and YSYEKL. The CDR3 is made up of 12 amino acids. The CDR3 loop reads CASSQDLDTQYF. The CDR3 nucleotides are TGCGCCAGCAGCCAAGATTTAGATACGCAGTATTTT.

The genes are TRBV10-1 and TRBJ1-1; D unresolved. CDR3 length equals 13 residues. Looked up from germline, CDR1 is WNHNN and CDR2 is SYGVQD (reference sequence). V was pared by 6 bases and J by 1 base, with 9 bases between. CDR3: CASRIDENTEAFF. The CDR3 DNA reads as TGCGCCAGCAGGATTGACGAGAACACTGAAGCTTTCTTT.

The sample holds a few counts of this clone. This chain joins TRBV4-1 and TRBJ1-2; possible D gene TRBD1, 6 bases. Per germline, CDR1 MGHRA and CDR2 YSYEKL. The CDR3 consists of 16 residues. Trimming stripped 4 bases from V and 0 bases from J, with 15 bases between. This chain's CDR3 is CASSPDQGRANYGYTF. The CDR3 DNA follows: TGCGCCAGCAGCCCTGACCAGGGGAGAGCTAACTATGGCTACACCTTC.

The genes are TRBV5-1 and TRBJ2-3, with 7 bases lining up with TRBD1. The germline gives CDR1 SGHRS, CDR2 YFSETQ. The CDR3 extends over 15 amino acids. The trim removed 4 bases at V and 0 bases at J, leaving 5 bases unmatched. This CDR3 is CASSPGTASTDTQYF. The CDR3, as DNA: TGCGCCAGCAGCCCCGGGACAGCTAGCACAGATACGCAGTATTTT. Based on the CDR3 plus reference TRBV5-1 and TRBJ2-3, the full variable domain is KAGVTQTPRYLIKTRGQQVTLSCSPISGHRSVSWYQQTPGQGLQFLFEYFSETQRNKGNFPGRFSGRQFSNSRSEMNVSTLELGDSALYLCASSPGTASTDTQYFGPGTRLTVL.

This CDR3 reads CASSIVQGYGYTF. The DNA of the CDR3 is TGTGCCAGTAGTATAGTTCAGGGCTATGGCTACACCTTC. The gene calls are TRBV19 and TRBJ1-2; maybe TRBD1 (5 bases). This CDR3 is built from 13 residues. Germline CDR1 LNHDA, CDR2 SQIVND (reference sequence). V was trimmed by 1 base and J by 4 bases, leaving 7 bases between them.

The chain is built from TRBV19 and TRBJ1-1, with 7 bases matching TRBD1. The length of the CDR3 is 15 residues. Germline trimming cut 6 bases from V and 2 bases from J; bases unmatched to any gene: 9. Germline V CDR1 and CDR2: LNHDA, SQIVND (reference sequence). CDR3 protein: CASRSRQGGNTEAFF. For the CDR3, the DNA is TGTGCCAGTAGAAGCCGACAGGGAGGCAACACTGAAGCTTTCTTT.

The gene calls are TRBV19 and TRBJ2-2; TRBD1 is a possible D gene (6 bases). The germline CDR1 and CDR2 sequences are LNHDA and SQIVND (reference sequence). CDR3 length equals 15 residues. Trimming removed 4 bases from V and 0 bases from J, with 9 bases in between. CDR3 protein: CASSTGAANTGELFF. DNA of the CDR3: TGTGCCAGTAGTACAGGGGCCGCGAACACCGGGGAGCTGTTTTTT.

V is TRBV6-6 and J is TRBJ1-2, with TRBD1 identical over 7 bases. The CDR3 runs 14 residues. The germline CDR1 and CDR2 sequences are MNHNY and SVGAGI (reference sequence). V lost 4 bases to trimming and J lost 2 bases; unmatched junction nucleotides: 4. The CDR3, as DNA: TGTGCCAGCAGTTCGGACAGGACCAACTATGGCTACACCTTC. Translating gives CASSSDRTNYGYTF.